The 6 T cell receptor beta chains listed next were all sequenced from one sample in a study of cytomegalovirus exposure and HLA in healthy donors. The method was immunoSEQ multiplex PCR; TCRdb's version includes in-frame clones alone and lacks a portion of them. The data contain fewer than 100,000 clones, around 94% of them singletons. The source material was PBMCs. The receptors here all came from a woman aged 18-30 years in good health and CMV-seronegative.

In its sample, this clone was seen once. Other DNA variants within this sample encode the same CDR3. The CDR3 DNA is TGTGCCTGGAGTGTAAGAGGGGGTACTGAAGCTTTCTTT. Translated, it gives CAWSVRGGTEAFF. The chain is built from TRBV30 and TRBJ1-1; TRBD1 is a possible D gene (6 bases). Germline V gene lookup returns CDR1 GTSNPN and CDR2 SVGIG (reference sequence). Trimming removed 0 bases at V and 5 bases at J, with 10 bases between. There are 13 residues in the CDR3. The variable domain in full, completed from reference TRBV30 and TRBJ1-1, reads SQTIHQWPATLVQPVGSPLSLECTVEGTSNPNLYWYRQAAGRGLQLLFYSVGIGQISSEVPQNLSASRPQDRQFILSSKKLLLSDSGFYLCAWSVRGGTEAFFGQGTRLTVV.

The V and J genes are TRBV19 and TRBJ2-3; 7 positions agree with TRBD1. The CDR3 is made up of 14 amino acids. The trim removed 5 bases at V and 3 bases at J, leaving 5 bases unmatched. Germline loops: CDR1 LNHDA, CDR2 SQIVND (reference sequence). CDR3 sequence reads: CASSDRVTTDTQYF. The CDR3 coding sequence is TGTGCCAGTAGTGACAGGGTAACGACAGATACGCAGTATTTT. Full variable domain (rest looked up from reference TRBV19 and TRBJ2-3): DGGITQSPKYLFRKEGQNVTLSCEQNLNHDAMYWYRQDPGQGLRLIYYSQIVNDFQKGDIAEGYSVSREKKESFPLTVTSAQKNPTAFYLCASSDRVTTDTQYFGPGTRLTVL.

The chain uses TRBV10-1 and TRBJ2-4; 7 nucleotides align to TRBD2. CDR3 length: 14 residues. Germline V lookup: CDR1 WNHNN, CDR2 SYGVQD (reference sequence). V shed 7 bases, J shed 6 bases, and the junction held 9 bases outside the gene matches. The CDR3 protein is CASTLSLAGNIQYF. For the CDR3, the DNA is TGCGCCAGCACTCTTTCCTTAGCGGGAAACATTCAGTACTTC.

This clone was observed a few times. The genes are TRBV5-6 and TRBJ2-5; 7 bases match TRBD2. The CDR3 has 15 residues. The germline CDR1 and CDR2 sequences are SGHDT and YYEEEE. The V segment lost 4 bases and the J segment 5 bases; nucleotides outside the gene matches: 11. CDR3 amino acids: CASSIGTGRWETQYF. CDR3 DNA sequence: TGTGCCAGCAGCATCGGGACCGGGAGGTGGGAGACCCAGTACTTC.

The CDR3 nucleotides read TGTGCCAGCAGTGACGCCACTCTAGCGGGAGGGCTTGAGACCCAGTACTTC. This sequence encodes CASSDATLAGGLETQYF. The chain links TRBV2 to TRBJ2-5, with 12 bases identical to TRBD2. This CDR3 region has 17 residues. Germline V gene lookup returns CDR1 SNHLY and CDR2 FYNNEI. The trim removed 3 bases at V and 5 bases at J, leaving 10 bases unmatched.

The V gene is TRBV27, the J gene TRBJ2-7; 7 nucleotides match TRBD1. Germline lookup yields CDR1 MNHEY and CDR2 SMNVEV (reference sequence). Unmatched junction bases numbered 10, after V lost 5 bases and J lost 3 bases. CDR3 length: 15 residues. CDR3 bases: TGTGCCAGCAGTCCTATGGGACAGACACTCTACGAGCAGTACTTC. Translated: CASSPMGQTLYEQYF.